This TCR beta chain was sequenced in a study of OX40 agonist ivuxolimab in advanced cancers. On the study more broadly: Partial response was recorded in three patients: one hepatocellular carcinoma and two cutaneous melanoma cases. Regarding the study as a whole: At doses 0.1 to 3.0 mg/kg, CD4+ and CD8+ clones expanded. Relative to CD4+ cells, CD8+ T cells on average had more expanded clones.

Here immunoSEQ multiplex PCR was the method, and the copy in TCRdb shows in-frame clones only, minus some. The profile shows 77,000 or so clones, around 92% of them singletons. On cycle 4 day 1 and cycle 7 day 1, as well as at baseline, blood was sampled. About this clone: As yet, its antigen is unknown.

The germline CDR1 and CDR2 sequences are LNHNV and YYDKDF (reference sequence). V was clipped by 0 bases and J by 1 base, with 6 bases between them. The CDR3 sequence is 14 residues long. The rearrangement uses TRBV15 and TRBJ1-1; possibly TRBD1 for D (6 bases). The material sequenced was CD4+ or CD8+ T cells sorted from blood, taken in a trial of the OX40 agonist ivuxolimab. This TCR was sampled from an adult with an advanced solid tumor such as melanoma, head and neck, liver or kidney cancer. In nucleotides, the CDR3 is TGTGCCACCAGCAGAGAAGGGGGGAACACTGAAGCTTTCTTT. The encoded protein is CATSREGGNTEAFF.